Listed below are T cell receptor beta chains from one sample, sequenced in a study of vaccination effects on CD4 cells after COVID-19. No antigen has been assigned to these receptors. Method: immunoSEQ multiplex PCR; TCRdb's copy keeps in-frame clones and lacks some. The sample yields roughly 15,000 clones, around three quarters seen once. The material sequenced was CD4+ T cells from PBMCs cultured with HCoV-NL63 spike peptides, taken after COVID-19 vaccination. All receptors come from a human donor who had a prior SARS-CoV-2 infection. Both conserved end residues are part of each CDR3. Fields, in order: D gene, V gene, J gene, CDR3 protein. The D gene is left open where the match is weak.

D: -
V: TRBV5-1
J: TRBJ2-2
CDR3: CASSSTAAPNTGELFF

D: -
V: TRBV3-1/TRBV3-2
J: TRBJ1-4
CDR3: CASSSNRAGGEKLFF

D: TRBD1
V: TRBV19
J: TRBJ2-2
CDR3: CASSILGQGVGELFF

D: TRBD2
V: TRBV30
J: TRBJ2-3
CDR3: CAWSAGLAGVGDTQYF

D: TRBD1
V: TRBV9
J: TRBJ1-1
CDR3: CASSAPPRQGKIPEAFF

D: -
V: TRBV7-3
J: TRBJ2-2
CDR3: CASSPSSLVGGELFF

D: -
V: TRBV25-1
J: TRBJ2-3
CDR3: CASTRFSTDTQYF

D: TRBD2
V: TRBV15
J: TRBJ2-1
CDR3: CATSRDRDSGNEQFF

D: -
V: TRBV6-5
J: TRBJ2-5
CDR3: CASSPQGEETQYF

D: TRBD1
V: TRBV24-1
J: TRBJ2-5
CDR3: CATSDLGQGIGETQYF

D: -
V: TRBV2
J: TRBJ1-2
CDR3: CASRLGAETGYTF

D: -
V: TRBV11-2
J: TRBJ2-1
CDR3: CASSPYNEQFF

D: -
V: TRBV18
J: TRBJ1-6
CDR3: CASSPGFPRPLHF

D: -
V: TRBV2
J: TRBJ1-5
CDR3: CASSIYGGNQPQHF